These 28 T cell receptor beta chains were sequenced from one sample in a study of blood T cell repertoires in COVID-19. The protocol was immunoSEQ multiplex PCR, while the TCRdb copy is restricted to in-frame clones and leaves out a portion. The sample lists roughly 250,000 clones, more than 75% seen once, with under 3% in the top ten. Source material: PBMCs or T cells enriched from blood (not recorded which). These TCRs come from a woman aged 40 to 50 with acute COVID-19.

This chain links TRBV15 with TRBJ2-2; 9 bases map to TRBD2. Germline V lookup: CDR1 LNHNV, CDR2 YYDKDF (reference sequence). This CDR3 is built from 21 residues. J lost 2 bases, V lost 2 bases, and 18 bases had no gene match. Here the CDR3 DNA reads TGTGCCACCAGCAGAACTGGGGTAGCGGGGGCCCTAAACAATAACACCGGGGAGCTGTTTTTT. It specifies CATSRTGVAGALNNNTGELFF.

The V gene is TRBV11-3, the J gene TRBJ2-1; unclear D gene. The V end lost 1 base, the J end lost 8 bases, and 12 bases lay between the germline ends. Germline CDR1 is SGHNT and CDR2 is YENEEA. CDR3 size: 14 residues. As DNA, the CDR3 is TGTGCCAGCAGCTTAGGGTCCCCAGGCGATGAGCAGTTCTTC. It codes for CASSLGSPGDEQFF.

For the CDR3, the DNA is TGTGCCAGCAGTGAAGCCCCCAACAGGGGAGAGCAGTACTTC. Amino acid sequence: CASSEAPNRGEQYF. This chain links TRBV2 with TRBJ2-7; 7 positions agree with TRBD1. In germline, CDR1 is SNHLY, CDR2 FYNNEI. V shed 0 bases and J 7 bases; nucleotides not matched to a gene: 6. The CDR3 runs to 14 residues.

The chain carries TRBV5-6 and TRBJ2-2; D is perhaps TRBD1 (6 bases). Trimming left V 4 bases short and J 0 bases short, with 13 bases between. The CDR3 extends over 16 amino acids. Germline V gene sequence: CDR1 SGHDT, CDR2 YYEEEE. The CDR3 here is CASSHKDRPNTGELFF. Here the CDR3 DNA reads TGTGCCAGCAGCCACAAGGACAGACCGAACACCGGGGAGCTGTTTTTT.

The chain is built from TRBV28 and TRBJ2-7; 8 bases are shared with TRBD1. Germline loops: CDR1 MDHEN, CDR2 SYDVKM. V shed 5 bases and J 2 bases; nucleotides not matched to a gene: 5. CDR3 length: 14 amino acids. CDR3 loop: CASSPGDRTYEQYF. For the CDR3, the DNA is TGTGCCAGCAGTCCCGGGGACAGGACCTACGAGCAGTACTTC.

V and J are TRBV11-3 and TRBJ2-1; possibly TRBD2 for D (5 bases). The CDR3 totals 13 residues. Trimming pared 0 bases from V and 10 bases from J, leaving 10 bases between. Germline CDR1 is SGHNT and CDR2 is YENEEA. Here the CDR3 reads CASSLDAGIEQFF. CDR3 bases: TGTGCCAGCAGCTTAGATGCCGGGATCGAGCAGTTCTTC.

Worth noting for this clone: The same CDR3 can be traced to other DNA sequences in this sample. This chain links TRBV12-3 or TRBV12-4 with TRBJ2-5; no reliable D call. Trimming took off 2 bases at V and 2 bases at J, with 3 bases between the two ends. The CDR3 sequence is 12 residues long. The CDR3 loop is CASSLQQETQYF. CDR3 DNA sequence: TGTGCCAGCAGTTTACAACAAGAGACCCAGTACTTC.

This chain uses TRBV3-1 (or the pseudogene TRBV3-2) with TRBJ1-5, with 8 bases matching TRBD1. The CDR3 runs to 16 residues. The V gene end was trimmed by 1 base and the J gene end by 2 bases; junction bases not matched to a gene: 4. Germline assignment: CDR1 LGHDT and CDR2 YNNKEL (reference sequence). The CDR3 sequence: CASSQGAGQGNQPQHF. The CDR3 DNA is TGTGCCAGCAGCCAAGGGGCGGGACAGGGCAATCAGCCCCAGCATTTT.

The chain employs TRBV7-9 and TRBJ2-7, with a tentative D call TRBD2 (5 bases). V was trimmed by 5 bases and J by 8 bases, leaving 7 bases between them. The CDR3 is 10 residues long. Germline-derived CDR1 and CDR2 are SEHNR and FQNEAQ (reference sequence). CDR3 region: CASSGGQQYF. The CDR3 DNA sequence: TGTGCCAGCAGCGGAGGACAGCAGTACTTC. The whole variable domain, remainder taken from reference TRBV7-9 and TRBJ2-7, is DTGVSQNPRHKITKRGQNVTFRCDPISEHNRLYWYRQTLGQGPEFLTYFQNEAQLEKSRLLSDRFSAERPKGSFSTLEIQRTEQGDSAMYLCASSGGQQYFGPGTRLTVT.

CDR3 protein: CASSYGTLNTEAFF. The CDR3 nucleotides read TGTGCCAGCAGTTACGGGACATTGAACACTGAAGCTTTCTTT. The chain carries TRBV6-5 and TRBJ1-1; a weak D match, TRBD1 (6 bases). The germline V gene has CDR1 MNHEY and CDR2 SVGAGI. V was shortened by 2 bases and J by 0 bases, with 7 bases between the two germline ends. This CDR3 region has 14 residues.

The chain links TRBV18 to TRBJ2-1; D perhaps matches TRBD2 (6 bases). There are 16 residues in the CDR3. Trimming cost V 6 bases and J 0 bases, with 15 bases left between them. CDR1 and CDR2 (germline): KGHSH, LQKENI. The chain's CDR3 is CASSPSGRSSYNEQFF. Here the CDR3 DNA reads TGTGCCAGCTCCCCCTCAGGGAGGAGCTCCTACAATGAGCAGTTCTTC.

V usage is TRBV2 and J usage is TRBJ2-5, with D perhaps TRBD1 (5 bases). CDR1 and CDR2 from the germline V gene are SNHLY and FYNNEI. This CDR3 is 13 amino acids long. V was cut by 3 bases and J by 4 bases, with 9 bases left in between. The CDR3 reads CASSDRVGETQYF. The DNA of the CDR3 is TGTGCCAGCAGTGACAGGGTCGGAGAGACCCAGTACTTC.

This chain uses TRBV5-6 with TRBJ2-5, with TRBD2 matching over 9 bases. The germline V gene has CDR1 SGHDT and CDR2 YYEEEE. The CDR3 contains 15 residues. V lost 4 bases to trimming and J lost 3 bases; unmatched junction nucleotides: 7. CDR3 in DNA: TGTGCCAGCAGCCGAGTAGCGGGAGTGGAAGAGACCCAGTACTTC. The encoded protein is CASSRVAGVEETQYF.

The chain joins TRBV30 to TRBJ2-1; maybe TRBD2 (6 bases). Deletions cut 2 bases from V and 10 bases from J, with 15 bases between. CDR1 and CDR2 (germline): GTSNPN, SVGIG (reference sequence). This CDR3 has 13 residues. The CDR3 region has the DNA TGTGCCTGGAGTACTTCCTCGGGAGACGAGCAGTTCTTC. This gives the protein CAWSTSSGDEQFF.

This chain joins TRBV20-1 and TRBJ1-2; D ambiguous. Trimming removed 3 bases at V and 4 bases at J, with 12 bases between. CDR1 is DFQATT, CDR2 SNEGSKA, per germline (reference sequence). This CDR3 is built from 13 residues. DNA for the CDR3: TGCAGTGCTAGTCCAGAAAAATCCTATGGCTACACCTTC. Its protein product is CSASPEKSYGYTF.

This clone showed up just a few times. This chain connects TRBV27 to TRBJ1-3; 7 bases line up with TRBD1. In germline, CDR1 is MNHEY, CDR2 SMNVEV (reference sequence). V lost 3 bases and J lost 4; bases outside the gene matches: 9. The CDR3 extends over 16 amino acids. The chain's CDR3 is CASSLSMTGKGNTIYF. The CDR3 DNA follows: TGTGCCAGCAGTTTGTCAATGACAGGGAAAGGAAACACCATATATTTT.

V gene TRBV5-1 combines with J gene TRBJ1-6; 9 nucleotides agree with TRBD1. Per the germline V gene, CDR1 is SGHRS and CDR2 is YFSETQ. J was trimmed by 9 bases and V by 0 bases; bases with no gene match: 7. This CDR3 spans 16 amino acids. As DNA, the CDR3 is TGCGCCAGCAGCTTGGCCGGGGACAGGGTCGGTTCACCCCTCCACTTT. It codes for CASSLAGDRVGSPLHF.

The rearrangement links TRBV29-1 to TRBJ2-7; the D gene is possibly TRBD2 (7 bases). Germline CDR1 is SQVTM and CDR2 is ANQGSEA. The CDR3 consists of 15 residues. Trimming left V 7 bases short and J 0 bases short, with 19 bases between. For the CDR3, the DNA is TGCAGCGCGAGGGGGGGAGCTCCCAGCTCCTACGAGCAGTACTTC. Translation gives CSARGGAPSSYEQYF.

J is TRBJ2-4 and V is TRBV19; 9 positions agree with TRBD1. From germline, CDR1 is LNHDA and CDR2 SQIVND (reference sequence). V lost 6 bases and J lost 0; bases outside the gene matches: 9. CDR3 size: 17 residues. CDR3 nucleotide sequence: TGTGCCAGTAGGGGACAGGGCCTTCCTCTAGCCAAAAACATTCAGTACTTC. Its translation is CASRGQGLPLAKNIQYF.

V is TRBV5-1 and J is TRBJ2-3, with 14 bases that match TRBD2. Looked up from germline, CDR1 is SGHRS and CDR2 is YFSETQ. Germline trimming cut 4 bases from V and 1 base from J; bases unmatched to any gene: 2. CDR3 size: 16 residues. The CDR3 DNA reads as TGCGCCAGCAGCCCGGGACTAGCGGGAGGCACAGATACGCAGTATTTT. Translation: CASSPGLAGGTDTQYF.

This sequence joins TRBV29-1 and TRBJ1-3; tentative D call: TRBD1 (5 bases). The germline V gene has CDR1 SQVTM and CDR2 ANQGSEA. The CDR3 consists of 14 residues. V was clipped by 5 bases and J by 2 bases, with 13 bases between them. CDR3 protein: CSVTSGLAGNTIYF. Here the CDR3 DNA reads TGCAGCGTTACTTCAGGGTTAGCTGGAAACACCATATATTTT.

The J gene is TRBJ2-7, the V gene TRBV5-5, with a possible D match to TRBD2 (6 bases). CDR1 SGHKS and CDR2 YYEKEE come from the germline V gene (reference sequence). This CDR3 region has 13 residues. The ends were cut back, 2 bases at V and 7 bases at J, with 13 bases in the middle. CDR3 bases: TGTGCCAGCAGCTTAACTAGCCAGCGGGAGCAGTACTTC. This encodes CASSLTSQREQYF.

The rearrangement joins TRBV29-1 to TRBJ1-2, with D tentatively TRBD1 (6 bases). Trimming removed 6 bases from V and 8 bases from J, with 16 bases in between. Germline V gene lookup returns CDR1 SQVTM and CDR2 ANQGSEA. This CDR3 is 12 amino acids long. The CDR3 spells CSVGDNTKGYTF. CDR3 in DNA: TGCAGCGTGGGGGACAACACGAAGGGCTACACCTTC.

The chain has TRBV7-2 and TRBJ2-7; TRBD1 aligns across 7 bases. Germline V lookup: CDR1 SGHTA, CDR2 FQGNSA. Trimming cost V 5 bases and J 6 bases; bases outside gene matches: 10. This CDR3 spans 14 amino acids. The CDR3 nucleotides are TGTGCCAGCAGCCTAAGAACAGGGGAGCGCGAGCAGTACTTC. It specifies CASSLRTGEREQYF.

This clone was counted between two and nine times. This rearrangement joins TRBV24-1 to TRBJ1-5, with 7 positions matching TRBD1. Unmatched junction bases numbered 9, after V lost 7 bases and J lost 4 bases. From germline, CDR1 is KGHDR and CDR2 SFDVKD. CDR3 length: 15 residues. CDR3 bases: TGTGCCACCAGCCCTCCGGGACAGTTAAATCAGCCCCAGCATTTT. Translated, it gives CATSPPGQLNQPQHF.

The chain couples TRBV19 to TRBJ1-5, with no clear D. This CDR3 region has 15 residues. CDR1 and CDR2 from the germline V gene are LNHDA and SQIVND (reference sequence). V shed 0 bases and J shed 1 base, with 7 bases lying between them. The CDR3 bases are TGTGCCAGTAGTATAGATCGGAGCAGCAATCAGCCCCAGCATTTT. This codes for CASSIDRSSNQPQHF.

V and J are TRBV28 and TRBJ1-5; TRBD1 is a possible D gene (6 bases). The CDR3 has 14 amino acids. The V and J ends lost 5 bases and 4 bases respectively, with 12 bases between them. CDR1 is MDHEN and CDR2 is SYDVKM in the germline V gene. The CDR3, as DNA: TGTGCCAGCAGTCCATATGGACAGAATCAGCCCCAGCATTTT. As protein: CASSPYGQNQPQHF.

This clone occurred once. J is TRBJ2-5 and V is TRBV5-5; tentative D call: TRBD2 (6 bases). This CDR3 region has 13 residues. The germline V and J ends were trimmed by 0 bases and 4 bases, with 7 bases remaining between them. From germline, CDR1 is SGHKS and CDR2 YYEKEE (reference sequence). The CDR3 coding sequence is TGTGCCAGCAGCTTGGTGGGACTAGAGACCCAGTACTTC. It is translated as CASSLVGLETQYF.